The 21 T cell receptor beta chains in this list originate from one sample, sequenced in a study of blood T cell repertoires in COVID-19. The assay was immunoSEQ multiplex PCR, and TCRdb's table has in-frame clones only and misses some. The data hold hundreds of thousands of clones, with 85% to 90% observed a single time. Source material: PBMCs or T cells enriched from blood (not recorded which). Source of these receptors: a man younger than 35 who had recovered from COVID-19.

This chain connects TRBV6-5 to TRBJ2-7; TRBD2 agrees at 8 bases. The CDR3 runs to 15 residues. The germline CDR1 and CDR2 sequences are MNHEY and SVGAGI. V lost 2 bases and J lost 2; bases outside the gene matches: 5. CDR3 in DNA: TGTGCCAGCAGTTACGGACTAGCATCCGCCTACGAGCAGTACTTC. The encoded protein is CASSYGLASAYEQYF.

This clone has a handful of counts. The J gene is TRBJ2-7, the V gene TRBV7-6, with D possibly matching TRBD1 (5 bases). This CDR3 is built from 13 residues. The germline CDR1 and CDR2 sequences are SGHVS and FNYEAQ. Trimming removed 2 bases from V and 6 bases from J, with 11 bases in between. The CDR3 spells CASSLSTGGEQYF. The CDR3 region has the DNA TGTGCCAGCAGCTTATCTACAGGTGGCGAGCAGTACTTC.

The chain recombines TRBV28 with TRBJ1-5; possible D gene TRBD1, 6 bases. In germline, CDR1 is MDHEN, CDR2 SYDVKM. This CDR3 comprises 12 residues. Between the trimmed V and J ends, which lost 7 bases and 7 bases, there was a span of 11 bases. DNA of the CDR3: TGTGCCAGCAAAGGGGGTCCACAGCCCCAGCATTTT. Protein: CASKGGPQPQHF.

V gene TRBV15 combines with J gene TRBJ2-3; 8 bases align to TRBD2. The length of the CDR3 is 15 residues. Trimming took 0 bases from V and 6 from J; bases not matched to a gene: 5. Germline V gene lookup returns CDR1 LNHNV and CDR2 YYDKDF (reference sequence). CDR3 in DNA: TGTGCCACCAGCAGAGATACGGGGGGGTTGGATACGCAGTATTTT. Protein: CATSRDTGGLDTQYF.

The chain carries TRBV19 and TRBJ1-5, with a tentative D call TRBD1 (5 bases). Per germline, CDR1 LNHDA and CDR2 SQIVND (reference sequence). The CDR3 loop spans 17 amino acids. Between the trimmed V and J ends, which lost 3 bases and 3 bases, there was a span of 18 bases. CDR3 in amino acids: CASSIGGGRTLNQPQHF. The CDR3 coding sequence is TGTGCCAGTAGTATTGGGGGGGGGAGGACCCTCAATCAGCCCCAGCATTTT. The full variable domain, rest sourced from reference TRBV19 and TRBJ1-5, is DGGITQSPKYLFRKEGQNVTLSCEQNLNHDAMYWYRQDPGQGLRLIYYSQIVNDFQKGDIAEGYSVSREKKESFPLTVTSAQKNPTAFYLCASSIGGGRTLNQPQHFGDGTRLSIL.

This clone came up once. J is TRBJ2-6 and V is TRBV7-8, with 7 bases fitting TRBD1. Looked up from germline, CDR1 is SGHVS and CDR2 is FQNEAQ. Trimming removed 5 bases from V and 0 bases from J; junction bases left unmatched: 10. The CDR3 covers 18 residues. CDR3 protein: CASSPKRGLVSGANVLTF. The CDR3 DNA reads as TGTGCCAGCAGCCCGAAAAGGGGGCTGGTCTCTGGGGCCAACGTCCTGACTTTC. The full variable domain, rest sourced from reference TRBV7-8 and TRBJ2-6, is GAGVSQSPRYKVAKRGQDVALRCDPISGHVSLFWYQQALGQGPEFLTYFQNEAQLDKSGLPSDRFFAERPEGSVSTLKIQRTQQEDSAVYLCASSPKRGLVSGANVLTFGAGSRLTVL.

The chain's CDR3 is CASSNGDIRTYEQYF. In DNA, the CDR3 is TGTGCCAGCAGTAACGGGGACATTCGGACCTACGAGCAGTACTTC. The J gene is TRBJ2-7, the V gene TRBV28, with TRBD1 as a possible D gene (6 bases). There are 15 residues in the CDR3. Trimming stripped 5 bases from V and 2 bases from J, with 16 bases between. Germline loops: CDR1 MDHEN, CDR2 SYDVKM.

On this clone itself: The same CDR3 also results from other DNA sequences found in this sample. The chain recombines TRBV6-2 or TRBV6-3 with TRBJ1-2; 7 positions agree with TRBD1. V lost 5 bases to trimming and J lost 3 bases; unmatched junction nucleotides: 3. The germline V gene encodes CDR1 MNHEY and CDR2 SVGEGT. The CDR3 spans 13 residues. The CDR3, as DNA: TGTGCCAGCAGTCCCGGGACAGACTATGGCTACACCTTC. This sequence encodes CASSPGTDYGYTF.

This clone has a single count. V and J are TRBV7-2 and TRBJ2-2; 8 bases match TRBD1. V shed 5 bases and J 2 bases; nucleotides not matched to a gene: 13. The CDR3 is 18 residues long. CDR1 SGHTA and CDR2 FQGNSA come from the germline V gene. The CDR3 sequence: CASSPNTWTGINTGELFF. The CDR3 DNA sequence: TGTGCCAGCAGCCCTAATACCTGGACAGGGATAAACACCGGGGAGCTGTTTTTT.

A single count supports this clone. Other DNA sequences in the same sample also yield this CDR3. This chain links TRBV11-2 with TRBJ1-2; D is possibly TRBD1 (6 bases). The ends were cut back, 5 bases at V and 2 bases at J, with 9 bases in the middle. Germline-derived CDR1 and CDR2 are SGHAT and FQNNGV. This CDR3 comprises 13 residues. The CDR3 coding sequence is TGTGCCAGCAGCCCAGGACAGAACTATGGCTACACCTTC. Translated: CASSPGQNYGYTF.

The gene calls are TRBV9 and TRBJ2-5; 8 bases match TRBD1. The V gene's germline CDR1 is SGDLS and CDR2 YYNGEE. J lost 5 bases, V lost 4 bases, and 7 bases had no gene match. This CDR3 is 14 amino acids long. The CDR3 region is CASSPQGARETQYF. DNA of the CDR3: TGTGCCAGCAGCCCTCAGGGGGCGCGGGAGACCCAGTACTTC. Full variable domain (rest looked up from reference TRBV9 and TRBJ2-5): DSGVTQTPKHLITATGQRVTLRCSPRSGDLSVYWYQQSLDQGLQFLIQYYNGEERAKGNILERFSAQQFPDLHSELNLSSLELGDSALYFCASSPQGARETQYFGPGTRLLVL.

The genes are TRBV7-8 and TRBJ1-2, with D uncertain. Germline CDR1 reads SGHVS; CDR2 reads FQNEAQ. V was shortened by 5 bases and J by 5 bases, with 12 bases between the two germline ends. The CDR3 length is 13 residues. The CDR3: CASSPSARYGYTF. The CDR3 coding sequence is TGTGCCAGCAGCCCCAGCGCGCGGTATGGCTACACCTTC. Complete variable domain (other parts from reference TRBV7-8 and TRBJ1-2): GAGVSQSPRYKVAKRGQDVALRCDPISGHVSLFWYQQALGQGPEFLTYFQNEAQLDKSGLPSDRFFAERPEGSVSTLKIQRTQQEDSAVYLCASSPSARYGYTFGSGTRLTVV.

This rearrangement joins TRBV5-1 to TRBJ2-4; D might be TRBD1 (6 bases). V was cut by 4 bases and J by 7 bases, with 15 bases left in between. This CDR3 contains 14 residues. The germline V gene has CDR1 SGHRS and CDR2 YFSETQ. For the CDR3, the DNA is TGCGCCAGCAGCGCAAGCGACAGGAGGAACATTCAGTACTTC. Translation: CASSASDRRNIQYF.

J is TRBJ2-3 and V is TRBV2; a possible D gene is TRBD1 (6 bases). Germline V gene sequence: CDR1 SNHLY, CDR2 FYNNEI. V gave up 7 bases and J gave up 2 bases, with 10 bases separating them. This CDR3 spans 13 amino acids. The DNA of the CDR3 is TGTGCCAGCAAACGGGACATCACAGATACGCAGTATTTT. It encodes CASKRDITDTQYF.

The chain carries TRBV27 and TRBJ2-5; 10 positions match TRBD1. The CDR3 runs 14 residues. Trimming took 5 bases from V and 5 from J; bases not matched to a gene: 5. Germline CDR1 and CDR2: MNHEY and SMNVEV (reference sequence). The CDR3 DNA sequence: TGTGCCAGCAGTAGACAGGGGGCTGTGGAGACCCAGTACTTC. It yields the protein CASSRQGAVETQYF.

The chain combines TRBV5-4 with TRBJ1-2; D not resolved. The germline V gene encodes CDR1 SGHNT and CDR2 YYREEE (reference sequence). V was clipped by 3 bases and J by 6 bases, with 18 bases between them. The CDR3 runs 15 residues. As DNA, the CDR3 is TGTGCCAGCAGCTGGGAGAAGGCGGGTGGTGATGGCTACACCTTC. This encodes CASSWEKAGGDGYTF.

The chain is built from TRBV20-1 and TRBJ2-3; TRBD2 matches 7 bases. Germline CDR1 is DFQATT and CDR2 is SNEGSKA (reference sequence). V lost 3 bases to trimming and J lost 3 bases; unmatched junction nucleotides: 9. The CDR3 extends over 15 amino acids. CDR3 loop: CSASIGGSRTDTQYF. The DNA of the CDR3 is TGCAGTGCTAGTATTGGCGGGAGTAGGACAGATACGCAGTATTTT.

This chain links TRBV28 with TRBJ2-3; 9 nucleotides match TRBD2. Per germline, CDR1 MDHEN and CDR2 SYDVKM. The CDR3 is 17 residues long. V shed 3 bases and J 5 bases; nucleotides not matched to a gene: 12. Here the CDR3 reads CASSFKWAGGPGDTQYF. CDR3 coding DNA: TGTGCCAGCAGTTTTAAGTGGGCGGGAGGGCCAGGAGATACGCAGTATTTT.

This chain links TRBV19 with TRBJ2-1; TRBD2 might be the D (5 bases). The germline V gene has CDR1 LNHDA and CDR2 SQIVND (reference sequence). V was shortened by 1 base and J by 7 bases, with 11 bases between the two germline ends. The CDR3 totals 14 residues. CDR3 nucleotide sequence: TGTGCCAGTAGTATAGGAGGGCCGGGGAATGAGCAGTTCTTC. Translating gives CASSIGGPGNEQFF.

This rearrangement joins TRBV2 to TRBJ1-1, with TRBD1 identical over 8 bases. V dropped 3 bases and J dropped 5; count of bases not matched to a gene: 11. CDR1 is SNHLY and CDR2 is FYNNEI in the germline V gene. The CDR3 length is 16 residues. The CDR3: CASSDRWTGKKTEAFF. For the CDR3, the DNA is TGTGCCAGCAGTGATCGTTGGACAGGGAAAAAAACTGAAGCTTTCTTT.

In DNA, the CDR3 is TGTGCCAGCAGCGCCCAAGGGACAGGAATCTATGGCTACACCTTC. It codes for CASSAQGTGIYGYTF. This chain joins TRBV6-5 and TRBJ1-2, with 8 bases lining up with TRBD1. The germline CDR1 and CDR2 sequences are MNHEY and SVGAGI. The ends lost 6 bases at V and 4 bases at J; junction bases unmatched: 10. This CDR3 region has 15 residues.